This T cell receptor (beta chain) was sequenced for a study of post-analysis software for immune sequencing data (dated by TCRdb to 2013 to 2016). For the wider study: Recorded disease courses included relapsing-remitting, secondary progressive and progressive-relapsing multiple sclerosis, with some patients lacking subtype annotation. A subset of samples was prepared in parallel using single-end sample barcoding, then pooled and co-amplified after Illumina adapter ligation. The patient repertoires were compared against 10 to 12 previously published healthy control repertoires obtained from donors aged about 6 to 25 years. What the study reported, not specific to this receptor: Significantly lower normalized Chao1 diversity was found in multiple sclerosis patients than in controls, suggesting substantial peripheral T-cell clonal expansion. A handful of TRBV segments, including TRBV5-6, TRBV5-1 and TRBV20-1, were significantly more frequent in patients than controls. The multiple sclerosis patient group was slightly younger than the control group. Direct clustering with F measure revealed strong co-clustering of samples prepared in the same batch, which led to a batch-effect correction.

This clonotype was observed once. Its antigen has not been determined. No per-base quality is available; no much larger clone lies one base away. To demonstrate the VDJtools post-analysis software, TCR beta repertoires were profiled from the peripheral blood of roughly 12 young patients with multiple sclerosis. Multiple sclerosis patients were children and adolescents aged about 6 to 16 years. To prepare the library, PCR was applied. TCRdb records Illumina HiSeq 2500 as the sequencer. To reduce PCR and sequencing biases, unique molecular identifiers were built into the TCR beta cDNA libraries. About 500,000 cDNA molecules were obtained for every 1 to 10 million input T cells, so each molecule roughly corresponded to one T cell. The patient libraries were prepared and sequenced with the same protocol used for the earlier healthy control dataset. Within a given batch, samples were prepared together, multiplexed and sequenced on the same HiSeq lane. The authors' pipeline ran thus. MIGEC was used to process the raw barcoded reads, and molecular identifier groups with only a single read were discarded before consensus assembly and CDR3 extraction. VDJtools was used for post-analysis of the clonotype tables, with diversity normalized by down-sampling every dataset to the smallest sample size. Repertoire overlap clustering matched CDR3 amino acid but not nucleotide sequences to correct batch-related cross-sample contamination. TCRdb's own reprocessing of the public reads used fastp at Q25 and MiXCR and kept productive beta chains. Rows are unified per CDR3 protein, each entry keeping the most common DNA and genes. The V and J calls and clone size come from TCRdb's table, not from the authors' own analysis. The sample table contains about half a million distinct CDR3 sequences; only one count was recorded for roughly 45% of them. Of the sample, about an eighth is held by the ten largest clones.

The germline V gene (reference sequence) gives CDR1 as MNHEY and CDR2 as SMNVEV. The CDR3 spans 14 residues, from the cysteine through the phenylalanine. Only the CDR3 DNA stays, 42 bases, in frame from base 1. Sample: blood. The sequence links TRBV27 to TRBJ2-5; a tentative D match to TRBD1 spans 6 bases. With the DNA end fitting TRBJ2-7 better, the J assignment may be wrong. The clonotype originates from a girl between 10 and 17 years old with multiple sclerosis. The nucleotide sequence is TGTGCCAGCAGTTTACTGGGGGCTGGATACGAGCAGTACTTC. Translated, this is CASSLLGAGYEQYF.